Described below is a single T cell receptor (beta chain) sequence and its context. The record originates from a study of cytomegalovirus exposure and HLA in healthy donors. Vbeta (60) and Jbeta (13) primers were used in the PCR. Repertoires were generated with immunoSEQ multiplex PCR, while TCRdb's copy carries only in-frame clones and drops some. The data hold approximately 140,000 clones, with 70% to 85% observed a single time. CDR3 length: 16 amino acids. The germline V gene has CDR1 SGDLS and CDR2 YYNGEE. J gave up 4 bases and V 4 bases, and 12 bases lay outside the gene matches. The rearrangement uses TRBV9 and TRBJ1-2, with 8 bases that match TRBD1. The source of this sequence is a man aged 35-49 years in good health and CMV-seropositive. Input material: PBMCs. The CDR3 DNA reads TGTGCCAGCAGCTCCTCCCCCACAGGGGGTGGCTATGGCTACACCTTC. Its protein product is CASSSSPTGGGYGYTF. The whole variable domain, remainder taken from reference TRBV9 and TRBJ1-2, is DSGVTQTPKHLITATGQRVTLRCSPRSGDLSVYWYQQSLDQGLQFLIQYYNGEERAKGNILERFSAQQFPDLHSELNLSSLELGDSALYFCASSSSPTGGGYGYTFGSGTRLTVV.